Here is one TCR beta chain with its context. Its specificity is unknown. The data are from a study of T cell responses to AZD1222 COVID-19 vaccine. Libraries were prepared by immunoSEQ multiplex PCR; TCRdb keeps only in-frame clonotypes and omits some of them. The data contain approximately 92,000 clones, approximately 91% of them singletons. The J segment lost 4 bases and the V segment lost 2 bases, leaving 4 bases of the junction unmatched. Germline assignment: CDR1 MNHNS and CDR2 SASEGT. The CDR3 loop spans 14 amino acids. Study-level results: It should be noted that donors were predominantly white British and more often female, and clonal diversity was possibly underestimated.

The sequence was collected from an adult in good health. The input for sequencing was peripheral blood, taken on day 0 of AZD1222 vaccination. The chain recombines TRBV6-1 with TRBJ1-2, with 7 bases aligning to TRBD1. The CDR3 here is CASSERRDSYGYTF. The CDR3 nucleotides read TGTGCCAGCAGTGAAAGAAGGGACAGCTATGGCTACACCTTC.